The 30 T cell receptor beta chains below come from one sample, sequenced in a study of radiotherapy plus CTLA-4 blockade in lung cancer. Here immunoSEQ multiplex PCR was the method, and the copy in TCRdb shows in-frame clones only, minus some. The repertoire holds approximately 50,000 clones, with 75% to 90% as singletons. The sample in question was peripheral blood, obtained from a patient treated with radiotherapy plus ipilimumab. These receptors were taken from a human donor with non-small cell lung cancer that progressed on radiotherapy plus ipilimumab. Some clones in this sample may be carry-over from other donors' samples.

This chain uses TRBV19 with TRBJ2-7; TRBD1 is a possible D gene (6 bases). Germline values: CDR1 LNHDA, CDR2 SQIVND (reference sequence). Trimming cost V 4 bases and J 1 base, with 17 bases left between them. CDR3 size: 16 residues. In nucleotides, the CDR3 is TGTGCCAGTAGTAGGGCCGTGACAGGAGGATCCTACGAGCAGTACTTC. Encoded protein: CASSRAVTGGSYEQYF.

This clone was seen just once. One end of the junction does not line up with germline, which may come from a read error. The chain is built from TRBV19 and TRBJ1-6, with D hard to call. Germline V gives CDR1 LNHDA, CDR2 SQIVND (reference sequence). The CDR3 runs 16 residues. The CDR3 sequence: CASSPQASSYSSPLHF. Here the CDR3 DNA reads TGTGCCAGTAGTCCTCAGGCGAGCTCCTATAGTTCACCCCTCCACTTT.

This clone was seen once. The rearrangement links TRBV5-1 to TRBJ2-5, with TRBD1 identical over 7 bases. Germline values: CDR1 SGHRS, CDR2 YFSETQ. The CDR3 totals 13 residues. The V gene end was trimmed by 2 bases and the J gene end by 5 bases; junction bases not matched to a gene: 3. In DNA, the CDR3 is TGCGCCAGCAGCTTTGGCAGGGGGGAGACCCAGTACTTC. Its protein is CASSFGRGETQYF.

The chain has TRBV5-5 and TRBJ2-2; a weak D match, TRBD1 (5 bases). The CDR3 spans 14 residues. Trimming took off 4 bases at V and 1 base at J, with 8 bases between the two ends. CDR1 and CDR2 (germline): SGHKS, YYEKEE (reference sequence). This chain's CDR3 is CASSITGNTGELFF. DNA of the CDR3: TGTGCCAGCAGCATAACAGGGAACACCGGGGAGCTGTTTTTT.

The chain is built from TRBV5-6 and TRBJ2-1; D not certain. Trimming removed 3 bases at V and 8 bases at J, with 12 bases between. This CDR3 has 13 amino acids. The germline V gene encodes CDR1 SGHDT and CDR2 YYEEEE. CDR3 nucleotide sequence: TGTGCCAGCAGCTCCCTCTTAACGGATGAGCAGTTCTTC. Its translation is CASSSLLTDEQFF.

Here the CDR3 reads CASSSQGVPLGDTQYF. DNA of the CDR3: TGTGCCAGCAGTTCCCAGGGGGTGCCACTTGGAGATACGCAGTATTTT. This chain uses TRBV7-8 with TRBJ2-3, with 7 bases aligning to TRBD1. J was trimmed by 5 bases and V by 6 bases; bases with no gene match: 14. The CDR3 runs 16 residues. Germline-derived CDR1 and CDR2 are SGHVS and FQNEAQ.

CDR3 sequence (DNA): TGTGCCTGGAGTGTAAGTGGGCAAGAGAACACTGAAGCTTTCTTT. It encodes CAWSVSGQENTEAFF. The chain employs TRBV30 and TRBJ1-1; D uncertain. This CDR3 is built from 15 residues. The germline V gene encodes CDR1 GTSNPN and CDR2 SVGIG (reference sequence). Trimming removed 0 bases at V and 1 base at J, with 12 bases between. Full variable domain (remainder filled in from reference TRBV30 and TRBJ1-1): SQTIHQWPATLVQPVGSPLSLECTVEGTSNPNLYWYRQAAGRGLQLLFYSVGIGQISSEVPQNLSASRPQDRQFILSSKKLLLSDSGFYLCAWSVSGQENTEAFFGQGTRLTVV.

The CDR3 coding sequence is TGCGCCAGCAGCCAAGATCCAGACTCTGGAAACACCATATATTTT. Its translation is CASSQDPDSGNTIYF. The V call is TRBV4-3, the J call TRBJ1-3, with D uncertain. The CDR3 length is 15 residues. Trimming cost V 0 bases and J 0 bases, with 6 bases left between them. Germline V CDR1 and CDR2: LGHNA, YSLEER.

The CDR3 DNA is TGTGCCAGCAGCTTGGGGGAGGGGAGCTCCTACGAGCAGTACTTC. It translates to CASSLGEGSSYEQYF. The chain has TRBV11-2 and TRBJ2-7; 7 bases map to TRBD2. Germline V CDR1 and CDR2: SGHAT, FQNNGV. J lost 0 bases, V lost 3 bases, and 5 bases had no gene match. This CDR3 comprises 15 residues.

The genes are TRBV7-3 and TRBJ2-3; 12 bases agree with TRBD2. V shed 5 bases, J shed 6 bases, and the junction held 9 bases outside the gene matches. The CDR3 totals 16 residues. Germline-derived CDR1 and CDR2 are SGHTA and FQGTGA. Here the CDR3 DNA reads TGTGCCAGCAGCCTCCGACTAGCGGGGGTCGGGGATACGCAGTATTTT. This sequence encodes CASSLRLAGVGDTQYF.

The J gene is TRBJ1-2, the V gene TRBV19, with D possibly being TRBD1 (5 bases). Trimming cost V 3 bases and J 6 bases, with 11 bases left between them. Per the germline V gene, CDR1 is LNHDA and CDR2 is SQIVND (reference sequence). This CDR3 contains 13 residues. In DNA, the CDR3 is TGTGCCAGTAGTATTAGCAGGGTACATGGCTACACCTTC. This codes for CASSISRVHGYTF.

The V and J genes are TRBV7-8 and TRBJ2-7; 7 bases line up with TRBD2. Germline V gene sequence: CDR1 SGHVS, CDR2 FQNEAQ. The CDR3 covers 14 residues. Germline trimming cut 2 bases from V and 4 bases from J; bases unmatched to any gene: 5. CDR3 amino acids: CASSLKREAYEQYF. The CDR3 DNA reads TGTGCCAGCAGCTTAAAGCGGGAAGCATACGAGCAGTACTTC.

In DNA, the CDR3 is TGCGCCAGCACGGGCAGGGAAAGATGGAGTGAGCAGTTCTTC. Translated: CASTGRERWSEQFF. The V call is TRBV10-2, the J call TRBJ2-1, with a possible D match to TRBD1 (5 bases). The germline V and J ends were trimmed by 7 bases and 9 bases, with 19 bases remaining between them. The CDR3 is 14 amino acids. Germline V CDR1 and CDR2: WSHSY, SAAADI.

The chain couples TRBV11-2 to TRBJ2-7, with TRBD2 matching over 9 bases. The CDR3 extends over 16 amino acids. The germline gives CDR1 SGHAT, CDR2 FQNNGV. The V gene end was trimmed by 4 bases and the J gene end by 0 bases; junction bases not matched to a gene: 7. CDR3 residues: CASSSLTSGLSYEQYF. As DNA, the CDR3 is TGTGCCAGCAGCTCCCTGACTAGCGGCCTCTCCTACGAGCAGTACTTC. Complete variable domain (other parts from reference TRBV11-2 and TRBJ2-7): EAGVAQSPRYKIIEKRQSVAFWCNPISGHATLYWYQQILGQGPKLLIQFQNNGVVDDSQLPKDRFSAERLKGVDSTLKIQPAKLEDSAVYLCASSSLTSGLSYEQYFGPGTRLTVT.

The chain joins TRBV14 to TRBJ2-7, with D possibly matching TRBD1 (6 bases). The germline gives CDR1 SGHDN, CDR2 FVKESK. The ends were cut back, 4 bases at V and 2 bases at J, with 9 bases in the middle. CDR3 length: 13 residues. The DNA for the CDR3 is TGTGCCAGCAGCCCTAGGACAGCCTACGAGCAGTACTTC. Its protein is CASSPRTAYEQYF.

Here the CDR3 reads CSAQGLFGYTF. The CDR3 DNA sequence: TGCAGTGCCCAGGGGCTATTTGGCTACACCTTC. The chain recombines TRBV20-1 with TRBJ1-2, with D perhaps TRBD1 (6 bases). V was trimmed by 6 bases and J by 7 bases, leaving 12 bases between them. CDR3 length: 11 residues. Germline CDR1 reads DFQATT; CDR2 reads SNEGSKA (reference sequence).

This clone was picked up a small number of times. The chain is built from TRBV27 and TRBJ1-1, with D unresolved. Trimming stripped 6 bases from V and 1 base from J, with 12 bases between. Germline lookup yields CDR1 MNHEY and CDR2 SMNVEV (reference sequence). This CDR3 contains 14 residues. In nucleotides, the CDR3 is TGTGCCAGCAGGGGGAGTCTGGCGAACACTGAAGCTTTCTTT. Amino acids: CASRGSLANTEAFF.

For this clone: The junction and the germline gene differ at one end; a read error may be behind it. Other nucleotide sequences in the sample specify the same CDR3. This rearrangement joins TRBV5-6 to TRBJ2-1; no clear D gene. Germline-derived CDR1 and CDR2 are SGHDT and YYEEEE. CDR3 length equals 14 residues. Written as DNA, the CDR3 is TGCGCCAGCTCCCCAGTCGTGCGGTACGGTGAGCAGTTCTTC. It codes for CASSPVVRYGEQFF.

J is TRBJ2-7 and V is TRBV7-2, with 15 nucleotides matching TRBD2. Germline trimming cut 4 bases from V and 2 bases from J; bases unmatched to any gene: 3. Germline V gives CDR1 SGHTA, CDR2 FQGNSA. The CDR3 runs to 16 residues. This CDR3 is CASSSGLAGGPYEQYF. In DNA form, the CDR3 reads TGTGCCAGCAGCTCGGGACTAGCGGGGGGCCCCTACGAGCAGTACTTC.

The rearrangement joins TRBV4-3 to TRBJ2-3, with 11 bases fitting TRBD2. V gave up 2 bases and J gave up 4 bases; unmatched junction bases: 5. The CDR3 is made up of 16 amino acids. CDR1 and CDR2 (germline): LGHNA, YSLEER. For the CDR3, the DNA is TGCGCCAGCAGCCAACTACTAGCGGGAGTTCCAGATACGCAGTATTTT. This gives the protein CASSQLLAGVPDTQYF.

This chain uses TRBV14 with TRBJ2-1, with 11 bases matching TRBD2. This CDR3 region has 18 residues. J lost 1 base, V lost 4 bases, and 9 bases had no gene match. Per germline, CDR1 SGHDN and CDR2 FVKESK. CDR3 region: CASSPLFLAGGSYNEQFF. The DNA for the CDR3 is TGTGCCAGCAGCCCACTGTTTCTAGCGGGAGGATCCTACAATGAGCAGTTCTTC.

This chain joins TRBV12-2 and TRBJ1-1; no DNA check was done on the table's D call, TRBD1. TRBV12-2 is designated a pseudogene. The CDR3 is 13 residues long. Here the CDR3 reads CASRCDRGTEAFF. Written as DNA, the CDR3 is TGTGCAAGTCGCTGCGACAGGGGGACTGAAGCTTTCTTT.

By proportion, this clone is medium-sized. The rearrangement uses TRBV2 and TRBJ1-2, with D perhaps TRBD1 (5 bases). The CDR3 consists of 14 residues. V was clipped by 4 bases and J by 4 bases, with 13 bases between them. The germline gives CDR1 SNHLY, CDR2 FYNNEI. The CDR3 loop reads CASSASRAPYGYTF. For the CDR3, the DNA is TGTGCCAGCAGTGCCAGCAGGGCCCCCTATGGCTACACCTTC. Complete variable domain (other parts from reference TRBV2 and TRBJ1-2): EPEVTQTPSHQVTQMGQEVILRCVPISNHLYFYWYRQILGQKVEFLVSFYNNEISEKSEIFDDQFSVERPDGSNFTLKIRSTKLEDSAMYFCASSASRAPYGYTFGSGTRLTVV.

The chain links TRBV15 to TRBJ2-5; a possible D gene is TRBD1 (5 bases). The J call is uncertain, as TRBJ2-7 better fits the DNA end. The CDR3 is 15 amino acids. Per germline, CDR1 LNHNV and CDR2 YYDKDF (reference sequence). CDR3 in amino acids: CATSRDIGAIYEQYF. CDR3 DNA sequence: TGTGCCACCAGCAGAGATATTGGGGCAATTTACGAGCAGTACTTC.

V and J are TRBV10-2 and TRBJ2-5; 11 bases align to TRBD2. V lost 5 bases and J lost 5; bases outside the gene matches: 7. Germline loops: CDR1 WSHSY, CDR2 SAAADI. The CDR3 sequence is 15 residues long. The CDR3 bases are TGCGCCAGCAGTCAACTAGCGGGAGTTGGGGAGACCCAGTACTTC. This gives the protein CASSQLAGVGETQYF.

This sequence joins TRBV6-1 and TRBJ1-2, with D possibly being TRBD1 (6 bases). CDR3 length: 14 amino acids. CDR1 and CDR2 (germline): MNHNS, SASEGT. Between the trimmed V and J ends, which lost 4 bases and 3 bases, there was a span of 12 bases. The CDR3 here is CASSATGLDYGYTF. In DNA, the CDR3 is TGTGCCAGCAGTGCAACAGGGTTGGACTATGGCTACACCTTC.

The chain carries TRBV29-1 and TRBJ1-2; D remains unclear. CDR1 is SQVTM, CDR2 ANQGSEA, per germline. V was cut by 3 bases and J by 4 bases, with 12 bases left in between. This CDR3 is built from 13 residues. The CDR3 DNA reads TGCAGCGTTGAGGAGAAAGACTTCTATGGCTACACCTTC. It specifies CSVEEKDFYGYTF.

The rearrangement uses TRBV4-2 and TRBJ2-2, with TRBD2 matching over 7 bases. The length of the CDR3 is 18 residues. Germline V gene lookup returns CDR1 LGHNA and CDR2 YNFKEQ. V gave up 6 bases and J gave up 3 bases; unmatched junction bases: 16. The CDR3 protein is CASSRLAGVEEYTGELFF. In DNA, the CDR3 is TGTGCCAGCAGTCGGTTGGCGGGAGTGGAAGAGTACACCGGGGAGCTGTTTTTT.

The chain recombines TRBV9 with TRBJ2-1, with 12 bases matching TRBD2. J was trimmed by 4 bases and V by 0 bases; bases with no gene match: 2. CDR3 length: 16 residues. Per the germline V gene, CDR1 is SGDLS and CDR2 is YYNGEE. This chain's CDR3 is CASSVVLAGGYNEQFF. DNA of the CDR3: TGTGCCAGCAGCGTAGTACTAGCGGGAGGATACAATGAGCAGTTCTTC.

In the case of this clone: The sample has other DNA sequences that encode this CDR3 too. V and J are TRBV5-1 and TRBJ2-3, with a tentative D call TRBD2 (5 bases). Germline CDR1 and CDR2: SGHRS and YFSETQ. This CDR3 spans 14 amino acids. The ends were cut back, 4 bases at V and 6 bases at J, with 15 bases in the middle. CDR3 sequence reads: CASSLGLAEDTQYF. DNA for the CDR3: TGCGCCAGCAGCCTAGGACTGGCGGAGGATACGCAGTATTTT.